This passage covers 29 T cell receptor beta chains from one sample sequenced in a study of OX40 agonist ivuxolimab in advanced cancers. Measured with immunoSEQ multiplex PCR; TCRdb has only the in-frame clones, and not every one. This repertoire shows roughly 50,000 clones, approximately 89% found once; its top ten account for around 6%. The specimen comprised CD4+ or CD8+ T cells sorted from blood, sampled in a trial of the OX40 agonist ivuxolimab. Every receptor here comes from an adult with an advanced solid tumor such as melanoma, head and neck, liver or kidney cancer.

The chain employs TRBV5-6 and TRBJ2-5, with TRBD1 as a possible D gene (5 bases). The CDR3 loop spans 15 amino acids. Trimming removed 0 bases from V and 4 bases from J, with 13 bases in between. Germline V gene lookup returns CDR1 SGHDT and CDR2 YYEEEE. DNA for the CDR3: TGTGCCAGCAGCTTGGTTCCAGGGTTAGTAGAGACCCAGTACTTC. Translation: CASSLVPGLVETQYF.

The CDR3 coding sequence is TGTGCCAGCAGTTTCCTAGTAGGACAGGGAGGTGGTCAGCCCCAGCATTTT. Protein sequence: CASSFLVGQGGGQPQHF. The gene calls are TRBV28 and TRBJ1-5; 8 bases are shared with TRBD1. The CDR3 is 17 amino acids. Germline V gene sequence: CDR1 MDHEN, CDR2 SYDVKM. The ends lost 3 bases at V and 6 bases at J; junction bases unmatched: 13.

CDR3 in amino acids: CASSDDPGYQPQHF. In DNA, the CDR3 is TGTGCCAGCAGTGATGACCCAGGGTACCAGCCCCAGCATTTT. The chain has TRBV2 and TRBJ1-5; tentative D call: TRBD1 (5 bases). In germline, CDR1 is SNHLY, CDR2 FYNNEI. The CDR3 totals 14 residues. The V end lost 3 bases, the J end lost 7 bases, and 13 bases lay between the germline ends.

The chain employs TRBV7-9 and TRBJ1-1, with D maybe TRBD1 (5 bases). Germline CDR1 SEHNR, CDR2 FQNEAQ (reference sequence). With 1 base removed from V and 6 bases from J, the gap between germline ends came to 15 bases. The CDR3 spans 15 residues. The CDR3 DNA follows: TGTGCCAGCAGCTTAGAATCGGGGGTTTCCGCTGAAGCTTTCTTT. Protein product: CASSLESGVSAEAFF.

The V gene is TRBV29-1, the J gene TRBJ2-3, with TRBD2 as a possible D gene (6 bases). V was trimmed by 3 bases and J by 0 bases, leaving 10 bases between them. The CDR3 is 14 residues long. Per the germline V gene, CDR1 is SQVTM and CDR2 is ANQGSEA. CDR3 sequence: CSVDESGSTDTQYF. The CDR3 region has the DNA TGCAGCGTTGACGAGAGCGGGAGCACAGATACGCAGTATTTT.

This clone was seen a handful of times. The chain couples TRBV10-1 to TRBJ2-7, with a weak D call TRBD2 (6 bases). V gave up 0 bases and J gave up 5 bases, with 14 bases separating them. CDR1 and CDR2 (germline): WNHNN, SYGVQD (reference sequence). The CDR3 consists of 15 residues. CDR3 in DNA: TGCGCCAGCAGTGAGTCTACGGGGGAGTTCGACGAGCAGTACTTC. Translated: CASSESTGEFDEQYF.

The chain links TRBV6-6 to TRBJ1-3; D is possibly TRBD1 (5 bases). Trimming shortened V by 2 bases and J by 4 bases, and 15 bases separated the two germline ends. The CDR3 consists of 16 residues. Per the germline V gene, CDR1 is MNHNY and CDR2 is SVGAGI (reference sequence). The CDR3 DNA sequence: TGTGCCAGCAGTTACCGCCCTGGGGGGATCGGAAACACCATATATTTT. Encoded protein: CASSYRPGGIGNTIYF.

The gene calls are TRBV12-2 and TRBJ2-7. TRBV12-2 represents a pseudogene. The CDR3 totals 15 residues. CDR3 in amino acids: CASRSIGESFIEQYV. The CDR3 region has the DNA TGTGCAAGTCGCAGTATAGGGGAGTCATTTATCGAGCAGTACGTC.

Written as DNA, the CDR3 is TGTGCCAGCAGTTTCGCTTTTAGGGGCGGGGAGCTGTTTTTT. Translating gives CASSFAFRGGELFF. V and J are TRBV27 and TRBJ2-2; maybe TRBD1 (5 bases). Germline V gene sequence: CDR1 MNHEY, CDR2 SMNVEV (reference sequence). V gave up 3 bases and J gave up 7 bases, with 12 bases separating them. CDR3 size: 14 residues.

V is TRBV19 and J is TRBJ1-1; D remains unclear. Germline CDR1 LNHDA, CDR2 SQIVND (reference sequence). Trimming took 7 bases from V and 5 from J, leaving 20 bases between them. The CDR3 has 15 residues. Here the CDR3 reads CASTPLGISGTEAFF. Here the CDR3 DNA reads TGTGCCAGTACCCCCCTCGGGATTTCGGGGACTGAAGCTTTCTTT.

The chain employs TRBV28 and TRBJ1-5; maybe TRBD1 (6 bases). The CDR3 length is 15 residues. Trimming stripped 4 bases from V and 2 bases from J, with 12 bases between. Germline CDR1 and CDR2: MDHEN and SYDVKM. CDR3: CASSSPGVRNQPQHF. The CDR3 bases are TGTGCCAGCAGTTCGCCAGGGGTCCGCAATCAGCCCCAGCATTTT.

This chain links TRBV6-1 with TRBJ2-7; either TRBD1 or TRBD2 may fit D (5 bases each). This CDR3 has 13 residues. V dropped 3 bases and J dropped 1 base, with 7 bases sitting between them. In germline, CDR1 is MNHNS, CDR2 SASEGT. Here the CDR3 DNA reads TGTGCCAGCAGTGAGGGGGTTTCCTACGAGCAGTACGTC. It specifies CASSEGVSYEQYV.

The CDR3 reads CASSPTGVTGELFF. The DNA for the CDR3 is TGTGCCAGCAGCCCCACAGGTGTCACCGGGGAGCTGTTTTTT. The chain uses TRBV7-3 and TRBJ2-2, with D possibly matching TRBD1 (5 bases). The germline V gene encodes CDR1 SGHTA and CDR2 FQGTGA. Trimming cost V 5 bases and J 4 bases, with 11 bases left between them. The CDR3 contains 14 residues.

The J gene is TRBJ1-2, the V gene TRBV5-4; TRBD1 is a possible D gene (5 bases). CDR3 size: 11 residues. V lost 0 bases and J lost 8, with 5 bases in between. Germline V CDR1 and CDR2: SGHNT, YYREEE (reference sequence). The CDR3 loop reads CASSLGTGYTF. The CDR3, as DNA: TGTGCCAGCAGCTTGGGGACAGGCTACACCTTC.

In its sample, this clone was seen a few times. The chain carries TRBV5-5 and TRBJ1-2; D is ambiguous. V was cut by 1 base and J by 2 bases, with 9 bases left in between. This CDR3 is 14 amino acids long. CDR1 is SGHKS, CDR2 YYEKEE, per germline (reference sequence). The CDR3 reads CASSLFEGNYGYTF. CDR3 nucleotide sequence: TGTGCCAGCAGCTTGTTCGAGGGAAACTATGGCTACACCTTC.

V usage is TRBV15 and J usage is TRBJ2-3, with D uncertain. V lost 0 bases and J 4 bases, leaving 8 bases between the germline ends. This CDR3 comprises 14 residues. Germline CDR1 reads LNHNV; CDR2 reads YYDKDF (reference sequence). The CDR3 bases are TGTGCCACCAGCAGAGATGGCGTTGCAGATACGCAGTATTTT. Translation: CATSRDGVADTQYF.

The gene calls are TRBV7-6 and TRBJ1-1, with 9 bases fitting TRBD1. After removal of 5 bases from V and 5 bases from J, the junction contained 9 bases not matched to a gene. The CDR3 has 15 amino acids. Germline V lookup: CDR1 SGHVS, CDR2 FNYEAQ. CDR3 nucleotides: TGTGCCAGCAGCGCCCAAACAGGGGGCGATACTGAAGCTTTCTTT. This gives the protein CASSAQTGGDTEAFF.

J is TRBJ1-3 and V is TRBV19; D is unclear. Germline V gene sequence: CDR1 LNHDA, CDR2 SQIVND (reference sequence). CDR3 length: 15 residues. The V end lost 5 bases, the J end lost 0 bases, and 11 bases lay between the germline ends. The CDR3 sequence is CASSRWDVSGNTIYF. The CDR3, as DNA: TGTGCCAGTAGTCGCTGGGATGTCTCTGGAAACACCATATATTTT.

This rearrangement joins TRBV19 to TRBJ2-2; 11 positions agree with TRBD2. CDR3 length: 14 amino acids. The germline V gene encodes CDR1 LNHDA and CDR2 SQIVND (reference sequence). V lost 9 bases to trimming and J lost 6 bases; unmatched junction nucleotides: 6. This chain's CDR3 is CASLLAGGPGELFF. The CDR3 nucleotides read TGTGCCAGCCTGTTAGCGGGGGGGCCCGGGGAGCTGTTTTTT.

This chain connects TRBV27 to TRBJ2-1; tentative D call: TRBD2 (5 bases). The CDR3 is 14 amino acids. Trimming removed 6 bases from V and 8 bases from J, with 17 bases in between. The germline V gene has CDR1 MNHEY and CDR2 SMNVEV (reference sequence). The CDR3 DNA reads TGTGCCAGCAGGGGCTGGACTGCTTTTGATGAGCAGTTCTTC. Its translation is CASRGWTAFDEQFF.

With regard to this clone: The junction and the germline gene differ at one end; a read error may be behind it. The gene calls are TRBV11-2 and TRBJ2-5; 12 bases match TRBD2. This CDR3 is 17 amino acids long. CDR1 and CDR2 from the germline V gene are SGHAT and FQNNGV. The CDR3: CASSSPSRLAGEEAQYF. CDR3 nucleotides: TGTGCCAGCAGTTCCCCTTCTAGACTAGCGGGGGAAGAGGCCCAGTACTTC.

V usage is TRBV5-1 and J usage is TRBJ1-2; D ambiguous. V lost 3 bases and J lost 5, with 17 bases in between. CDR1 and CDR2 from the germline V gene are SGHRS and YFSETQ. The CDR3 totals 15 residues. This CDR3 reads CASSSNSGPGYGYTF. DNA of the CDR3: TGCGCCAGCAGCTCCAACTCGGGTCCGGGTTATGGCTACACCTTC.

This clone appeared once. At one end, the junction sequence differs from germline, possibly due to a read error. The J gene is TRBJ2-5, the V gene TRBV7-9, with D possibly TRBD1 on 6 matching bases. The CDR3 has 14 residues. The germline V gene encodes CDR1 SEHNR and CDR2 FQNEAQ (reference sequence). CDR3 protein: CASRLGGNQETQYF. Written as DNA, the CDR3 is TGTGCCAGCAGATTAGGGGGAAACCAGGAGACCCAGTACTTC.

The chain has TRBV29-1 and TRBJ2-1, with D possibly matching TRBD2 (5 bases). The CDR3 is 13 amino acids. Germline CDR1 reads SQVTM; CDR2 reads ANQGSEA. V lost 8 bases and J lost 0, with 11 bases in between. The CDR3 DNA is TGCAGCTACCAAGGGAGCTCCTACAATGAGCAGTTCTTC. Protein sequence: CSYQGSSYNEQFF.

J is TRBJ2-3 and V is TRBV15, with TRBD2 identical over 9 bases. Germline CDR1 reads LNHNV; CDR2 reads YYDKDF (reference sequence). The trim removed 6 bases at V and 2 bases at J, leaving 6 bases unmatched. CDR3 length: 15 residues. DNA of the CDR3: TGTGCCACCAGTAGACTAGCGGAGTTCACAGATACGCAGTATTTT. This encodes CATSRLAEFTDTQYF.

The chain links TRBV6-1 to TRBJ1-1, with TRBD1 as a possible D gene (5 bases). V lost 7 bases, J lost 4 bases, and 10 bases lay in between. The length of the CDR3 is 12 residues. Germline-derived CDR1 and CDR2 are MNHNS and SASEGT. The DNA for the CDR3 is TGTGCCAGCACCTGGGGGGGCACTGAAGCTTTCTTT. Its translation: CASTWGGTEAFF.

The V gene is TRBV2, the J gene TRBJ2-7, with 10 positions matching TRBD2. Germline V gene sequence: CDR1 SNHLY, CDR2 FYNNEI. The length of the CDR3 is 15 residues. Trimming cost V 6 bases and J 2 bases; bases outside gene matches: 7. The CDR3 region is CASREGLAITYEQYF. The CDR3 DNA is TGTGCCAGCAGGGAGGGACTAGCGATTACCTACGAGCAGTACTTC.

This clone has only one observation. V usage is TRBV15 and J usage is TRBJ1-1; 10 positions match TRBD1. Germline CDR1 reads LNHNV; CDR2 reads YYDKDF (reference sequence). V shed 4 bases, J shed 5 bases, and the junction held 4 bases outside the gene matches. The CDR3 runs to 14 residues. The CDR3 loop reads CATSTWTGGTEAFF. In nucleotides, the CDR3 is TGTGCCACCAGCACTTGGACAGGGGGTACTGAAGCTTTCTTT.

The chain carries TRBV14 and TRBJ1-1, with D unclear. The germline CDR1 and CDR2 sequences are SGHDN and FVKESK. V lost 2 bases and J 4 bases, leaving 11 bases between the germline ends. The CDR3 consists of 14 residues. The CDR3 protein is CASSQFAGGTEAFF. CDR3 coding DNA: TGTGCCAGCAGCCAATTTGCAGGAGGCACTGAAGCTTTCTTT.